Below are 24 T cell receptor beta chains sequenced from a single sample in a study of shared clonotypes between healthy human individuals. Only CD45RO-negative cells positively selected for CCR7 counted as naive CD8 cells, so terminally differentiated effector memory CD45RA+ cells were excluded. The data were produced by immunoSEQ multiplex PCR, yet TCRdb's version contains in-frame clones alone and is incomplete. The sample includes about 2.2 million clones, more than 85% of them seen just once. Material for sequencing was naive CD8+ T cells from PBMCs. The receptors derive from a man between 18 and 29 years old in good health. Some clones in this sample may be carry-over from other donors' samples.

With regard to this clone: Different DNA sequences within this sample yield the same CDR3. The rearrangement uses TRBV28 and TRBJ1-1; D remains unclear. The CDR3 spans 13 residues. V was shortened by 6 bases and J by 1 base, with 9 bases between the two germline ends. CDR1 is MDHEN, CDR2 SYDVKM, per germline. CDR3 amino acids: CASRRSGNTEAFF. In nucleotides, the CDR3 is TGTGCCAGCAGACGTTCAGGGAACACTGAAGCTTTCTTT.

As regards this clone: Distinct nucleotide sequences in the sample also encode this CDR3. The chain recombines TRBV27 with TRBJ1-3; D ambiguous. V lost 2 bases to trimming and J lost 1 base, with 6 bases between them. CDR3 size: 14 residues. Germline V gene sequence: CDR1 MNHEY, CDR2 SMNVEV (reference sequence). DNA of the CDR3: TGTGCCAGCAGTTTACTCGGTTCTGGAAACACCATATATTTT. Translation: CASSLLGSGNTIYF.

This sequence joins TRBV19 and TRBJ1-2, with 7 bases lining up with TRBD1. Per germline, CDR1 LNHDA and CDR2 SQIVND (reference sequence). The CDR3 spans 16 residues. After removal of 5 bases from V and 2 bases from J, the junction contained 11 bases not matched to a gene. Written as DNA, the CDR3 is TGTGCCAGTAGTTCTTGGGGCGACAGGGACAACTATGGCTACACCTTC. Amino acids: CASSSWGDRDNYGYTF.

This clone was recorded once. V and J are TRBV4-2 and TRBJ1-2; D remains ambiguous. Deletions cut 1 base from V and 6 bases from J, with 12 bases between. The CDR3 totals 14 residues. Germline V lookup: CDR1 LGHNA, CDR2 YNFKEQ. The DNA for the CDR3 is TGTGCCAGCAGCCAAGTAGGGTACGGCAATGGCTACACCTTC. Translation: CASSQVGYGNGYTF.

This clone was observed once. The chain employs TRBV5-4 and TRBJ1-2; 9 bases match TRBD1. V gave up 1 base and J gave up 7 bases; unmatched junction bases: 11. The CDR3 runs 16 residues. CDR1 is SGHNT, CDR2 YYREEE, per germline (reference sequence). CDR3 coding DNA: TGTGCCAGCAGCTTGACAGGGGGCGATTTCGACTGTGGCTACACCTTC. Translating gives CASSLTGGDFDCGYTF.

Written as DNA, the CDR3 is TGTGCCAGCAGCTTAAATCCCACTTTGACGACCTACGAGCAGTACTTC. This encodes CASSLNPTLTTYEQYF. The rearrangement uses TRBV5-6 and TRBJ2-7; D remains ambiguous. CDR1 and CDR2 (germline): SGHDT, YYEEEE. The V and J ends lost 2 bases and 2 bases respectively, with 17 bases between them. The CDR3 length is 16 residues.

The chain is built from TRBV6-6 and TRBJ2-7; TRBD2 matches at 9 bases. The germline gives CDR1 MNHNY, CDR2 SVGAGI (reference sequence). V trimming: 5 bases; J trimming: 7 bases; junction bases outside the gene matches: 12. There are 15 residues in the CDR3. The CDR3 DNA follows: TGTGCCAGCAGTGCGTTGATTAGCGGGAGTCATGAGCAGTACTTC. Amino acid sequence: CASSALISGSHEQYF.

This chain joins TRBV6-5 and TRBJ1-1, with 9 bases aligning to TRBD1. CDR1 MNHEY and CDR2 SVGAGI come from the germline V gene. Trimming cost V 4 bases and J 5 bases; bases outside gene matches: 8. CDR3 length: 15 residues. The CDR3 sequence: CASSFRQGVRTEAFF. CDR3 bases: TGTGCCAGCAGTTTCCGACAGGGGGTTAGAACTGAAGCTTTCTTT.

The rearrangement joins TRBV10-1 to TRBJ2-2; TRBD2 matches 12 bases. Germline trimming cut 6 bases from V and 5 bases from J; bases unmatched to any gene: 7. Germline V gene sequence: CDR1 WNHNN, CDR2 SYGVQD (reference sequence). CDR3 length: 16 residues. The CDR3, as DNA: TGCGCCAGCAGCACCCTAGCGGGAGGGGGTACCGGGGAGCTGTTTTTT. Its translation is CASSTLAGGGTGELFF.

The chain combines TRBV28 with TRBJ2-7; tentative D call: TRBD1 (5 bases). The CDR3 contains 17 residues. CDR1 is MDHEN, CDR2 SYDVKM, per germline. Trimming shortened V by 5 bases and J by 1 base, and 21 bases separated the two germline ends. CDR3 DNA: TGTGCCAGCAGTCGAATAGGCTACCAGGGCTTTTCCTACGAGCAGTACTTC. Residues: CASSRIGYQGFSYEQYF.

DNA for the CDR3: TGTGCCAGCAGCGAGGGGATGGGAGAGACCCAGTACTTC. This encodes CASSEGMGETQYF. V and J are TRBV9 and TRBJ2-5, with TRBD1 as a possible D gene (5 bases). The CDR3 sequence is 13 residues long. The V end was cut by 3 bases, the J end by 4 bases, with 10 bases between. The germline gives CDR1 SGDLS, CDR2 YYNGEE. The variable domain in full, completed from reference TRBV9 and TRBJ2-5, reads DSGVTQTPKHLITATGQRVTLRCSPRSGDLSVYWYQQSLDQGLQFLIQYYNGEERAKGNILERFSAQQFPDLHSELNLSSLELGDSALYFCASSEGMGETQYFGPGTRLLVL.

The rearrangement joins TRBV11-2 to TRBJ2-7; D may correspond to TRBD1 or TRBD2 (5 bases each). There are 15 residues in the CDR3. Deletions cut 5 bases from V and 5 bases from J, with 19 bases between. Germline V CDR1 and CDR2: SGHAT, FQNNGV. The CDR3 reads CASSRSGTQGDEQYF. DNA for the CDR3: TGTGCCAGCAGCAGATCCGGGACCCAAGGGGACGAGCAGTACTTC.

The chain is built from TRBV7-9 and TRBJ1-1; no firm D call. Deletions cut 4 bases from V and 4 bases from J, with 13 bases between. The CDR3 has 14 residues. In germline, CDR1 is SEHNR, CDR2 FQNEAQ (reference sequence). CDR3 nucleotides: TGTGCCAGCAGCTCGACACTCATGAGCACTGAAGCTTTCTTT. It translates to CASSSTLMSTEAFF.

This sequence joins TRBV27 and TRBJ1-1, with D possibly TRBD1 on 5 matching bases. Germline V lookup: CDR1 MNHEY, CDR2 SMNVEV (reference sequence). This CDR3 has 15 residues. Trimming pared 7 bases from V and 0 bases from J, leaving 15 bases between. The DNA for the CDR3 is TGTGCCAGCACTAGCAGGGCTGGCATGAACACTGAAGCTTTCTTT. This sequence encodes CASTSRAGMNTEAFF.

The V call is TRBV6-6, the J call TRBJ1-2; tentatively, D is TRBD1 (5 bases). The CDR3 runs 15 residues. Germline CDR1 MNHNY, CDR2 SVGAGI (reference sequence). V lost 5 bases and J lost 0, with 13 bases in between. In DNA, the CDR3 is TGTGCCAGCAGTGCTAGGGGTGACCCTAACTATGGCTACACCTTC. Its translation is CASSARGDPNYGYTF.

V gene TRBV28 combines with J gene TRBJ2-7; D is ambiguous. V was shortened by 3 bases and J by 5 bases, with 8 bases between the two germline ends. The CDR3 is 12 amino acids. CDR1 and CDR2 from the germline V gene are MDHEN and SYDVKM. The CDR3 region has the DNA TGTGCCAGCAGTTTGAGGAGTGACGAGCAGTACTTC. This encodes CASSLRSDEQYF.

The rearrangement joins TRBV7-9 to TRBJ1-2; TRBD1 is a possible D gene (5 bases). The CDR3 runs to 16 residues. V was trimmed by 5 bases and J by 4 bases, leaving 20 bases between them. Germline loops: CDR1 SEHNR, CDR2 FQNEAQ (reference sequence). CDR3 DNA: TGTGCCAGCAGCCCCCGGACGGGGGGGTCGTTCTATGGCTACACCTTC. Protein product: CASSPRTGGSFYGYTF.

This clone was recorded only once. CDR3 amino acids: CASSSRGVTPSTDTQYF. The DNA for the CDR3 is TGTGCCAGCAGTTCCCGGGGAGTAACCCCTAGCACAGATACGCAGTATTTT. This chain uses TRBV27 with TRBJ2-3, with a tentative D call TRBD2 (5 bases). The germline CDR1 and CDR2 sequences are MNHEY and SMNVEV (reference sequence). The CDR3 has 17 residues. V was pared by 4 bases and J by 0 bases, with 17 bases between.

This rearrangement joins TRBV7-9 to TRBJ2-7; D is unresolved. This CDR3 is built from 13 residues. With 2 bases removed from V and 6 bases from J, the gap between germline ends came to 11 bases. Looked up from germline, CDR1 is SEHNR and CDR2 is FQNEAQ (reference sequence). The chain's CDR3 is CASSLSPVLEQYF. CDR3 bases: TGTGCCAGCAGCTTAAGTCCAGTTCTCGAGCAGTACTTC.

For this clone: Other DNA sequences of this sample code for an identical CDR3. The chain couples TRBV28 to TRBJ2-7, with D uncertain. CDR3 size: 12 residues. V was cut by 4 bases and J by 2 bases, with 6 bases left in between. Germline values: CDR1 MDHEN, CDR2 SYDVKM. The CDR3 loop is CASSSGTYEQYF. DNA for the CDR3: TGTGCCAGCAGTTCCGGCACCTACGAGCAGTACTTC.

This sequence joins TRBV4-1 and TRBJ2-7; TRBD2 might be the D (6 bases). The germline CDR1 and CDR2 sequences are MGHRA and YSYEKL. Trimming took off 1 base at V and 3 bases at J, with 19 bases between the two ends. The CDR3 runs 17 residues. Here the CDR3 DNA reads TGCGCCAGCAGCCAAGTGGTACGGGTAGCGGCTCTCTACGAGCAGTACTTC. Translation: CASSQVVRVAALYEQYF.

The J gene is TRBJ1-5, the V gene TRBV5-1, with D possibly TRBD1 on 6 matching bases. Germline CDR1 is SGHRS and CDR2 is YFSETQ. This CDR3 is built from 15 residues. Trimming removed 5 bases from V and 2 bases from J, with 14 bases in between. The CDR3 is CASRPQGSGNQPQHF. The CDR3 nucleotides read TGCGCCAGCAGGCCACAGGGTTCGGGCAATCAGCCCCAGCATTTT.

V and J are TRBV9 and TRBJ2-1, with 10 bases fitting TRBD2. The CDR3 totals 14 residues. Looked up from germline, CDR1 is SGDLS and CDR2 is YYNGEE. The trim removed 3 bases at V and 5 bases at J, leaving 2 bases unmatched. The CDR3 reads CASSASGSDNEQFF. In DNA form, the CDR3 reads TGTGCCAGCAGCGCTAGCGGGAGCGACAATGAGCAGTTCTTC.

This chain connects TRBV2 to TRBJ2-2; D gene ambiguous. Germline V gives CDR1 SNHLY, CDR2 FYNNEI. The CDR3 sequence is 17 residues long. Trimming stripped 5 bases from V and 0 bases from J, with 16 bases between. CDR3 amino acids: CASSYLRTYSNTGELFF. CDR3 nucleotide sequence: TGTGCCAGCAGTTATTTACGGACGTATTCGAACACCGGGGAGCTGTTTTTT.